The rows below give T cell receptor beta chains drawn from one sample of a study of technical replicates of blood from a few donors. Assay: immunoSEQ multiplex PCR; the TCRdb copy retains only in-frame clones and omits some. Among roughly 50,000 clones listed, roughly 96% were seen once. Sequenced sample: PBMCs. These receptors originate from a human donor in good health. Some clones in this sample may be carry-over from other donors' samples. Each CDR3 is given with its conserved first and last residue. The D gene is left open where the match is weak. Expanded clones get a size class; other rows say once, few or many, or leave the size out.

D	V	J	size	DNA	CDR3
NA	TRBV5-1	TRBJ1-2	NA	TGCGCCAGCAGCTTGCAGGGCGGGAGGGATGGCTACACCTTC	CASSLQGGRDGYTF
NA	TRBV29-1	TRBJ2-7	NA	TGCAGCGTTGCCCGGTTAGACAGAAACTACGAGCAGTACTTC	CSVARLDRNYEQYF
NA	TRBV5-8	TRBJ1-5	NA	TGTGCCAGCAGCTCTTCTGACAGCTTTAATCAGCCCCAGCATTTT	CASSSSDSFNQPQHF
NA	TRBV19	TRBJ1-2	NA	TGTGCCAGTAGTATAGTTCAGGCCCGTGGCTACACCTTC	CASSIVQARGYTF
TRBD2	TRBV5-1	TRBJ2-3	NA	TGCGCCAGCAGCACAGGGATCATAGCGGGAGGGACAGATACGCAGTATTTT	CASSTGIIAGGTDTQYF
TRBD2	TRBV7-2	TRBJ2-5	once	TGTGCCAGCACGCGGGGGGTCCAAGAGACCCAGTACTTC	CASTRGVQETQYF
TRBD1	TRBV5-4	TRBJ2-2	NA	TGTGCCAGCAGCTCTCGCACAGGGGCGAACACCGGGGAGCTGTTTTTT	CASSSRTGANTGELFF
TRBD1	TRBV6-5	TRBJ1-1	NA	TGTGCCAGCAGTACTGGGACAGGGGGCAGAACTGAAGCTTTCTTT	CASSTGTGGRTEAFF
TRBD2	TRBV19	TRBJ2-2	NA	TGTGCCAGTAGTATAGGTAGCGGGAGTCAAACCGGGGAGCTGTTTTTT	CASSIGSGSQTGELFF
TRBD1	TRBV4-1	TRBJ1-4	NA	TGCGCCAGCAGCCAACAGGGGGAGAGTGAAAAACTGTTTTTT	CASSQQGESEKLFF
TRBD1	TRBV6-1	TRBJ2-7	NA	TGTGCCAGCACCAGAACCGGGACAGGGGCCTACGAGCAGTACTTC	CASTRTGTGAYEQYF
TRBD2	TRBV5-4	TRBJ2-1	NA	TGTGCCAGCAGCAATAGCGGGGGGAATTACAATGAGCAGTTCTTC	CASSNSGGNYNEQFF
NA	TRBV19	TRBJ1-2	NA	TGTGCCAGTAGTTTCGGAGCAAACTATGGCTACACCTTC	CASSFGANYGYTF
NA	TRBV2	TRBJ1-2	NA	TGTGCCAGCGGACAGAGCTATGGCTACACCTTC	CASGQSYGYTF
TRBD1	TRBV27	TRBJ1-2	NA	TGTGCCAGCAGTCCCCGACAGGGGAGGGTCGGTGGCTACACCTTC	CASSPRQGRVGGYTF
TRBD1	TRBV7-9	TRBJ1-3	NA	TGTGCCAGCAGCCTACAGGGGGCTGGAAACACCATATATTTT	CASSLQGAGNTIYF
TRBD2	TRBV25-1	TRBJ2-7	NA	TGTGCCAGCCGCCCCGGGACTAGCGGAGGGCATGGGTACTTC	CASRPGTSGGHGYF
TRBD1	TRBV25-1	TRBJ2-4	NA	TGTGCCAGCAGTGAATTCGAGGGGACAGGCATAAACATTCAGTACTTC	CASSEFEGTGINIQYF
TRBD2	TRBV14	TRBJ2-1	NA	TGTGCCAGCAGAGACGGGACTAGCTCCTACAATGAGCAGTTCTTC	CASRDGTSSYNEQFF
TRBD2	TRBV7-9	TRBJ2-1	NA	TGTGCCAGCAGCAGAATAGCGGGGGCGGGCGATGAGCAGTTCTTC	CASSRIAGAGDEQFF
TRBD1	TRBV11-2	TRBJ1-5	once	TGTGCCAGCAGTTCGACAGGGGGGAATCAGCCCCAGCATTTT	CASSSTGGNQPQHF
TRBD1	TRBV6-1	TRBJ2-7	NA	TGTGCCAGCACCGAGAACCCAGGGGGTTTCAACGAGCAGTACTTC	CASTENPGGFNEQYF
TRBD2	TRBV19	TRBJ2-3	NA	TGTGCCAGTAGTATAGATCGGACTAGCGGGGCTAGCACAGATACGCAGTATTTT	CASSIDRTSGASTDTQYF
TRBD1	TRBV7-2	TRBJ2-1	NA	TGTGCCAGCGGGGTTCAGGGGGCCTCCTACAATGAGCAGTTCTTC	CASGVQGASYNEQFF
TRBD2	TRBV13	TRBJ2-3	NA	TGTGCCAGCAGAAAAAGGACTAGCGGGGCGCTCCACACAGATACGCAGTATTTT	CASRKRTSGALHTDTQYF
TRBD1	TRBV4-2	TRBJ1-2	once	TGTGCCAGCAGCCAAGTAGGGGACAGGGTTTTGTATGGCTACACCTTC	CASSQVGDRVLYGYTF
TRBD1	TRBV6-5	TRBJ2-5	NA	TGTGCCAGCAGTTACTCGGGGACAGGGGGCGGAGAGACCCAGTACTTC	CASSYSGTGGGETQYF
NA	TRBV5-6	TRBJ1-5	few	TGTGCCAGCAGCGCCCGGACACGCAATCAGCCCCAGCATTTT	CASSARTRNQPQHF
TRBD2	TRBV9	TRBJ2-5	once	TGTGCCAGCAGCGTAGCCCCACTAGCGCCCCAAGAGACCCAGTACTTC	CASSVAPLAPQETQYF
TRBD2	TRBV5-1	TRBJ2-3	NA	TGCGCCAGCAGTATTAGCGGGGCCCCTGAGGATACGCAGTATTTT	CASSISGAPEDTQYF
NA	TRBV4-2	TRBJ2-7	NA	TGTGCCAGCAGCCGAGGGGGCGGGATCGGAGACGAGCAGTACTTC	CASSRGGGIGDEQYF
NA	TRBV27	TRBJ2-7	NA	TGTGCCAGCAGTTACGCCCGACAGAACTCCTACGAGCAGTACTTC	CASSYARQNSYEQYF
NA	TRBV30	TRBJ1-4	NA	TGTGCCTGGGAGACACCGACAGGCTCTAATGAAAAACTGTTTTTT	CAWETPTGSNEKLFF
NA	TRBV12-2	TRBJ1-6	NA	TGTGCAAGTCGCCCGGACAGGGGGAATTCACCCCTCCACTTT	CASRPDRGNSPLHF
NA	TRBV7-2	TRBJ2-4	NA	TGTGCCAGCAGCCCGACTCGGCCAAACCATCATCAGTACTTC	CASSPTRPNHHQYF
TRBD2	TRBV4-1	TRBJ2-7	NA	TGCGCCAGCAGCCAAGCGGGGGGGGACTACGAGCAGTACTTC	CASSQAGGDYEQYF
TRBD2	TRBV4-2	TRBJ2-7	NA	TGTGCCAGCAGCCAGACTAGCGGGGGCCCCTACGAGCAGTACTTC	CASSQTSGGPYEQYF
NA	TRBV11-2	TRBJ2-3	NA	TGTGCCAGCAGCTTACTAGACACAGATACGCAGTATTTT	CASSLLDTDTQYF
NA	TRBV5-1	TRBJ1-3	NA	TGCGCCAGCAGCCATGGTGCCTTGAGAGCTGGAAACACCATATATTTT	CASSHGALRAGNTIYF
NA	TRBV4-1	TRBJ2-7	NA	TGCGCCAGCAGCCAGACCAGGTGGAACTCCTACGAGCAGTACTTC	CASSQTRWNSYEQYF